This T cell receptor (beta chain) was identified in a study of sequential checkpoint blockade in melanoma. Study background: After nivolumab or ipilimumab alone, some 20 patients had week-13 rebiopsies.

The germline CDR1 and CDR2 sequences are KGHSH and LQKENI. This CDR3 comprises 16 residues. J gave up 1 base and V 3 bases, and 8 bases lay outside the gene matches. Treatment indicated: randomized to nivolumab then ipilimumab (arm A) or the reverse (arm B). Generated by immunoSEQ multiplex PCR, the TCRdb table keeps only in-frame clones and is missing some. The sample contains 12,000 or so clones, less than 35% of which appear only once. The sample holds one count of this clone. The V call is TRBV18, the J call TRBJ2-7; 8 positions agree with TRBD1. The sample was tumor tissue (inferred from file names), taken from a patient given nivolumab and ipilimumab in sequence. The receptor was isolated from a human donor with melanoma. CDR3: CASSPMSGTGSYEQYF. In nucleotides, the CDR3 is TGTGCCAGCTCACCTATGTCCGGGACAGGTTCCTACGAGCAGTACTTC.